A single sample gave rise to the 25 T cell receptor beta chains below, sequenced in a study of Graves' ophthalmopathy and Graves' hyperthyroidism. Amplified material comprised TCR beta CDR3 regions derived from RNA transcripts. First-round RT-PCR with HTBI primers preceded a second-round multiplex PCR. TCRdb fed the multiplex PCR reads into MiXCR, producing one record per CDR3 protein. The profile shows under 800,000 distinct CDR3 sequences, 22% of them singletons. The specimen sequenced was peripheral blood. The receptors shown here come from a woman aged 18-29 years with stable Graves' hyperthyroidism. Some clones in this sample may be carry-over from other donors' samples.

The chain recombines TRBV27 with TRBJ1-2; 9 bases are shared with TRBD1. Looked up from germline, CDR1 is MNHEY and CDR2 is SMNVEV (reference sequence). The V and J ends lost 7 bases and 4 bases, in that order; junction bases with no gene match: 7. The length of the CDR3 is 14 residues. This chain's CDR3 is CASKTGGAGYGYTF. Here the CDR3 DNA reads TGTGCCAGCAAAACAGGGGGCGCAGGCTATGGCTACACCTTC.

This clonotype showed up many times. The chain combines TRBV5-1 with TRBJ2-5; D call uncertain. CDR1 SGHRS and CDR2 YFSETQ come from the germline V gene. V dropped 1 base and J dropped 1 base, with 5 bases sitting between them. This CDR3 region has 13 residues. The CDR3: CASSLIGQETQYF. The CDR3 bases are TGCGCCAGCAGCTTGATAGGCCAAGAGACCCAGTACTTC.

The chain recombines TRBV12-3 or TRBV12-4 with TRBJ1-2; TRBD1 aligns across 8 bases. The CDR3 is made up of 14 amino acids. J gave up 4 bases and V 7 bases, and 8 bases lay outside the gene matches. The CDR3 region has the DNA TGTGCCAGCAACACCGGACAGGGCTCCTATGGCTACACCTTC. As protein: CASNTGQGSYGYTF.

This clonotype has a single count. V gene TRBV11-1 combines with J gene TRBJ2-5, with TRBD1 matching 9 bases. V gave up 6 bases and J gave up 5 bases; unmatched junction bases: 16. The CDR3 runs 17 residues. Germline CDR1 and CDR2: SGHAT and FQDESV (reference sequence). CDR3 protein: CASSEDMITGGGETQYF. As DNA, the CDR3 is TGTGCCAGCAGTGAAGATATGATTACAGGGGGCGGGGAGACCCAGTACTTC.

The sample holds many counts of this clonotype. The chain employs TRBV6-5 and TRBJ1-1; D is perhaps TRBD1 (6 bases). This CDR3 has 15 residues. Germline CDR1 MNHEY, CDR2 SVGAGI. The germline V and J ends were trimmed by 0 bases and 4 bases, with 12 bases remaining between them. CDR3 sequence reads: CASSYSNTGITEAFF. CDR3 DNA sequence: TGTGCCAGCAGTTACTCGAACACAGGGATCACTGAAGCTTTCTTT.

This clonotype was counted between two and nine times. Likely a read error: the CDR3 ends without its conserved phenylalanine or tryptophan. It is unclear where the CDR3 begins or ends on the DNA, so no DNA is shown, and the CDR3 is as TCRdb lists it. This chain links TRBV12-3 or TRBV12-4 with TRBJ1-1. The CDR3 length equals 11 residues, ends included. The CDR3 is CASSLVNEACL.

This clonotype was seen many times. This chain joins TRBV28 and TRBJ2-5; TRBD1 aligns across 8 bases. V was clipped by 1 base and J by 4 bases; unmatched bases: 5. The germline V gene encodes CDR1 MDHEN and CDR2 SYDVKM. The CDR3 contains 15 residues. Here the CDR3 DNA reads TGTGCCAGCAGTTTATTCGGACAGGGAAGAGAGACCCAGTACTTC. It codes for CASSLFGQGRETQYF.

The rearrangement uses TRBV29-1 and TRBJ1-2; D call uncertain. With 3 bases removed from V and 8 bases from J, the gap between germline ends came to 16 bases. The CDR3 has 13 residues. The germline gives CDR1 SQVTM, CDR2 ANQGSEA. The CDR3 region has the DNA TGCAGCGTTGATGTTCCGGCCGTCGGGGGCTACACCTTC. Translating it yields CSVDVPAVGGYTF.

This clonotype has ten or more counts. The chain combines TRBV20-1 with TRBJ2-5; 8 positions agree with TRBD2. The CDR3 totals 14 residues. The germline gives CDR1 DFQATT, CDR2 SNEGSKA (reference sequence). Trimming took 3 bases from V and 9 from J; bases not matched to a gene: 12. Written as DNA, the CDR3 is TGCAGTGCTAGTCGGGTCACAGCGGGGGAGGCCCAGTACTTC. Translating gives CSASRVTAGEAQYF.

This clonotype came up a few times. A read error may be the cause here, since a much bigger clone is one base away. The rearrangement links TRBV27 to TRBJ1-6; D call uncertain. The V end was cut by 1 base, the J end by 6 bases, with 7 bases between. There are 14 residues in the CDR3. Germline V gene lookup returns CDR1 MNHEY and CDR2 SMNVEV (reference sequence). The CDR3 nucleotides are TGTGCCAGCAGTTTATGGGCAGCTAATTCACCCCTCCACTTT. It is translated as CASSLWAANSPLHF.

This clonotype was detected only a few times. The gene calls are TRBV4-1 and TRBJ1-2; no definite D call. The CDR3 contains 16 residues. Germline V gene lookup returns CDR1 MGHRA and CDR2 YSYEKL. Trimming left V 1 base short and J 12 bases short, with 24 bases between. Written as DNA, the CDR3 is TGCGCCAGCAGCCAAGTTTCCAGGCGCGTCCTTGATGTCGACACCTTC. Its translation: CASSQVSRRVLDVDTF.

CDR3 nucleotides: TGTGCCAGCAGTTATTGGCTGCAGTACGAGCAGTACTTC. Translating gives CASSYWLQYEQYF. The genes are TRBV6-2 or TRBV6-3 and TRBJ2-7; D uncertain. The CDR3 spans 13 residues. The germline CDR1 and CDR2 sequences are MNHEY and SVGEGT. Between the trimmed V and J ends, which lost 3 bases and 4 bases, there was a span of 10 bases.

This clonotype has ten or more counts. The J gene is TRBJ1-1, the V gene TRBV12-3 or TRBV12-4; 9 bases map to TRBD1. The CDR3 loop spans 16 amino acids. Losses at the gene ends were 7 bases for V and 6 bases for J; bases not matched to a gene: 15. The CDR3 spells CASTISRGDREPEAFF. The CDR3 coding sequence is TGTGCCAGCACCATCTCGCGTGGGGACAGGGAACCTGAAGCTTTCTTT.

This clonotype has just a few counts. The chain is built from TRBV19 and TRBJ1-5; D is undetermined. Per germline, CDR1 LNHDA and CDR2 SQIVND (reference sequence). The CDR3 has 14 amino acids. Trimming pared 3 bases from V and 2 bases from J, leaving 8 bases between. The CDR3 bases are TGTGCCAGTAGTATGGCCCCAGGCAATCAGCCCCAGCATTTT. Translation: CASSMAPGNQPQHF.

This chain links TRBV18 with TRBJ2-7; 8 bases fit TRBD1. Germline V gives CDR1 KGHSH, CDR2 LQKENI. J gave up 3 bases and V 8 bases, and 9 bases lay outside the gene matches. CDR3 length: 14 residues. CDR3 nucleotides: TGTGCCAGCACTCCGGGACAGGATGTCTACGAGCAGTACTTC. Amino acid sequence: CASTPGQDVYEQYF.

This clonotype was seen many times. The J gene is TRBJ2-5, the V gene TRBV28; TRBD2 aligns across 10 bases. The CDR3 has 17 amino acids. Trimming took 4 bases from V and 4 from J; bases not matched to a gene: 12. From germline, CDR1 is MDHEN and CDR2 SYDVKM. Written as DNA, the CDR3 is TGTGCCAGCAGTTCCTATAGCGGGGGGAAAACTCGAGAGACCCAGTACTTC. Translation: CASSSYSGGKTRETQYF.

This clonotype has ten or more counts. This chain links TRBV10-3 with TRBJ2-6, with 7 bases identical to TRBD1. The CDR3 runs 16 residues. Germline CDR1 and CDR2: ENHRY and SYGVKD. V gave up 8 bases and J gave up 6 bases; unmatched junction bases: 13. CDR3 sequence reads: CAILPTRQGEANVLTF. The CDR3 DNA reads TGTGCCATCCTACCTACGAGACAGGGCGAGGCCAACGTCCTGACTTTC.

This clonotype was observed at least ten times. The chain uses TRBV7-2 and TRBJ2-4; 8 bases align to TRBD1. Trimming took 5 bases from V and 7 from J; bases not matched to a gene: 7. Per germline, CDR1 SGHTA and CDR2 FQGNSA. The CDR3 runs to 14 residues. The CDR3 DNA sequence: TGTGCCAGCAGCCCCCGGACAGGGACGAACATTCAGTACTTC. Its translation is CASSPRTGTNIQYF.

This clonotype has at least ten counts. The chain has TRBV6-1 and TRBJ1-1; the D is unclear. Germline CDR1 MNHNS, CDR2 SASEGT. This CDR3 has 12 residues. Trimming shortened V by 1 base and J by 7 bases, and 7 bases separated the two germline ends. The CDR3 DNA sequence: TGTGCCAGCAGTGAAGAGGCACTTGAAGCTTTCTTT. Protein: CASSEEALEAFF.

This clonotype occurred many times. V is TRBV2 and J is TRBJ2-7; a possible D gene is TRBD1 (5 bases). V lost 10 bases and J 6 bases, leaving 19 bases between the germline ends. Per the germline V gene, CDR1 is SNHLY and CDR2 is FYNNEI. The CDR3 consists of 13 residues. CDR3 DNA sequence: TGTGCCACCAGGGCCCGTAATAGTGCCGAGCAGTACTTC. Its translation is CATRARNSAEQYF.

This clonotype was counted ten times or more. This rearrangement joins TRBV11-1 to TRBJ1-1; TRBD1 matches 7 bases. The CDR3 has 14 amino acids. J was trimmed by 5 bases and V by 4 bases; bases with no gene match: 7. Germline CDR1 SGHAT, CDR2 FQDESV (reference sequence). The CDR3 region has the DNA TGTGCCAGCAGCTCCCGACAGGGTGGAACTGAAGCTTTCTTT. Its protein is CASSSRQGGTEAFF.

This clonotype was seen ten or more times. V gene TRBV6-5 combines with J gene TRBJ1-1; D gene unclear. Germline CDR1 reads MNHEY; CDR2 reads SVGAGI. Trimming stripped 0 bases from V and 9 bases from J, with 11 bases between. CDR3 length equals 13 residues. The CDR3 DNA reads as TGTGCCAGCAGTTACTCGATAGGTGGCAAAGCTTTCTTT. Its protein product is CASSYSIGGKAFF.

The chain recombines TRBV12-5 with TRBJ2-7; 8 nucleotides line up with TRBD1. This CDR3 contains 15 residues. From germline, CDR1 is LGHNT and CDR2 FRNRAP. V lost 5 bases and J lost 3; bases outside the gene matches: 9. CDR3 bases: TGTGCTAGTGGTATCGGGACAGGCCTTAACTACGAGCAGTACTTC. Translation gives CASGIGTGLNYEQYF.

This clonotype appeared a few times. This chain joins TRBV7-9 and TRBJ2-2, with D hard to call. The CDR3 is 13 amino acids. V lost 4 bases, J lost 7 bases, and 10 bases lay in between. Germline CDR1 SEHNR, CDR2 FQNEAQ (reference sequence). The CDR3 sequence: CASSSSLSGELFF. The CDR3 bases are TGTGCCAGCAGCTCCTCGTTGAGCGGGGAGCTGTTTTTT.

This clonotype was recorded at least ten times. The J gene is TRBJ2-7, the V gene TRBV24-1; a possible D gene is TRBD1 (5 bases). The germline CDR1 and CDR2 sequences are KGHDR and SFDVKD. This CDR3 is 14 amino acids long. V lost 1 base, J lost 6 bases, and 12 bases lay in between. The DNA for the CDR3 is TGTGCCACCAGTGATTTATCCAGGGAAGGCGAGCAGTACTTC. Its protein is CATSDLSREGEQYF.